This T cell receptor (beta chain) was obtained from a study of T cell responses to AZD1222 COVID-19 vaccine. Some clones are missing from TCRdb's copy, which holds only in-frame ones; the method was immunoSEQ multiplex PCR. Of 200,000 or so clones detected, about 87% appear once; the ten largest clones hold 2.5% to 3%. The sequence came from an adult in good health. Sequences were derived from peripheral blood, sampled on day 0 of MenACWY control vaccination.

The CDR3 protein is CASSLGGTGGYQETQYF. The CDR3 DNA sequence: TGTGCCAGCAGCTTAGGGGGGACAGGAGGGTACCAAGAGACCCAGTACTTC. The J gene is TRBJ2-5, the V gene TRBV7-3; 8 bases are a match to TRBD1. Germline V gives CDR1 SGHTA, CDR2 FQGTGA. The length of the CDR3 is 17 residues. J gave up 0 bases and V 2 bases, and 8 bases lay outside the gene matches.